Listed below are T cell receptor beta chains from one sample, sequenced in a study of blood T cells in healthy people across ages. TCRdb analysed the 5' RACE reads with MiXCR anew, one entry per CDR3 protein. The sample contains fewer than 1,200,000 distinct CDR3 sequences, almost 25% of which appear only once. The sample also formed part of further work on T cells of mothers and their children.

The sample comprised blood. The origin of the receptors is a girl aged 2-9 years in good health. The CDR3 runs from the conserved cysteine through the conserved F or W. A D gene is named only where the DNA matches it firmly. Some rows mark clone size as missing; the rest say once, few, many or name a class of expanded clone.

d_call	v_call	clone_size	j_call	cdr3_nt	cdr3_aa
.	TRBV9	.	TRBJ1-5	TGTGCCAGCAGCGTAGGAGGGGACCGTAATCAGCCCCAGCATTTT	CASSVGGDRNQPQHF
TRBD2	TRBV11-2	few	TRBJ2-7	TGTGCCAGCAGCTTAGGCCCGGGAGGGTCCTACGAGCAGTACTTC	CASSLGPGGSYEQYF
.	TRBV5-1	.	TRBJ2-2	TGCGCCAGCGCTGGTAGGAGGGCCGGGACCGGGGAGCTGTTTTTT	CASAGRRAGTGELFF
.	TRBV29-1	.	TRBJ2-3	TGCAGCGTTGAAGATCGGGGGTATAGTCCGGATACGCAGTATTTT	CSVEDRGYSPDTQYF
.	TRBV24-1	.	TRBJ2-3	TGTGCCGCCAGTGACCCCTCTAGCACAGATACGCAGTATTTT	CAASDPSSTDTQYF
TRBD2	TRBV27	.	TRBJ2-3	TGTGCCAGCAGGCACCTACCGGGACTAGCGGGAAACACAGATACGCAGTATTTT	CASRHLPGLAGNTDTQYF
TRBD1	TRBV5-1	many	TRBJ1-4	TGCGCCAGCAGCTTGGAGGGACAGGGAGGCGAAAAACTGTTTTTT	CASSLEGQGGEKLFF
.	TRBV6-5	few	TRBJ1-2	TGTGCCAGCGGCGAGTCAGGTCCCTATGGCTACACCTTC	CASGESGPYGYTF
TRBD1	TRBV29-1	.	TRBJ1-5	TGCAGCGCCGTCACAGGGGACCTCAATCAGCCCCAGCATTTT	CSAVTGDLNQPQHF
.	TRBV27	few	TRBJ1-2	TGTGCCAGCAGTTGGGTCCTGGGGGGGGGAGACATTCGCGATGGCTACACCTTC	CASSWVLGGGDIRDGYTF
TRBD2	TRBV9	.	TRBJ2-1	TGTGCCAGCAGCGTAGGGTTAGCGGGGTGGTCCTACAATGAGCAGTTCTTC	CASSVGLAGWSYNEQFF
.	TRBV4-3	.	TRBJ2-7	TGCGCCAGCAGCCAAGATGGTCCGGGCGAGCAGTACTTC	CASSQDGPGEQYF
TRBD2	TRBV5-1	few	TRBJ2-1	TGCGCCAGCAGCCCGAGCGGGAGCGATGAGCAGTTCTTC	CASSPSGSDEQFF
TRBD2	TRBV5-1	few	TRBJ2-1	TGCGCCAGCAGCTTGGGACTAGCGGCAAAGAGCTCCTACAATGAGCAGTTCTTC	CASSLGLAAKSSYNEQFF
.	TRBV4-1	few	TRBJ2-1	TGCGCCAGCAGCCAACAATACAATGAGCAGTTCTTC	CASSQQYNEQFF
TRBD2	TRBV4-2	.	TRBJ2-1	TGTGCCAGCAGCCAGAGCGGGGGGGCTTACGAGCAGTTCTTC	CASSQSGGAYEQFF
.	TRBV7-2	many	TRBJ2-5	TGTGCCAGCAGCTTAGGTGGGACCCAGTACTTC	CASSLGGTQYF
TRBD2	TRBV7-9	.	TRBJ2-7	TGTGCCAGCAGCTTAGGTTCGGCTAGCGGAAATACCTACGAGCAGTACTTC	CASSLGSASGNTYEQYF
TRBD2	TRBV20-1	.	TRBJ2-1	TGCAGTGCTAGGACGGGGACTAGCGGCAATGAGCAGTTCTTC	CSARTGTSGNEQFF
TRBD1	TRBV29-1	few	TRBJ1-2	TGCAGCGTTGAGGACAGGGACAGGCCTAACTATGGCTACACCTTC	CSVEDRDRPNYGYTF
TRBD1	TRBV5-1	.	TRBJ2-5	TGCGCCAGCACCAATCCCCGTCAGGGGGCGGGAGAGACCCAGTACTTC	CASTNPRQGAGETQYF
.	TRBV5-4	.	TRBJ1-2	TGTGCCAGCAGTGTTTTGGGGGCTAACTATGGCTACACCTTC	CASSVLGANYGYTF
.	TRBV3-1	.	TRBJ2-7	TGTGCCAGCAGTCCCAGACTAGGGGAGTACGAGCAGTACTTC	CASSPRLGEYEQYF
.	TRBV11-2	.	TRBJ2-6	TGTGCCAGCAGCTTAACAGGGTCAAGCTCTGGGGCCAACGTCCTGACTTTC	CASSLTGSSSGANVLTF
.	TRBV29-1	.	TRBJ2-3	TGCAGCGTTGAGGGTTTGGCGGGGCCAGATACGCAGTATTTT	CSVEGLAGPDTQYF
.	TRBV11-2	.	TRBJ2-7	TGTGCCAGCAGCTTAGATGGGCAGGGTCCGTATGAGCAGTACTTC	CASSLDGQGPYEQYF
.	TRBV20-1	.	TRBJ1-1	TGCAGTGCTAAGGCTCGGAGCACTGAAGCTTTCTTT	CSAKARSTEAFF
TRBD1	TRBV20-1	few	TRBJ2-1	TGCAGTGCTGAGGGGAGCGGGACAGGGGATGAGCAGTTCTTC	CSAEGSGTGDEQFF
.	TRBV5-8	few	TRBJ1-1	TGTGCCAGCAGCTTGGCCGGGTCGAGTTTGGAGGGGCGGATGAACACTGAAGCTTTCTTT	CASSLAGSSLEGRMNTEAFF
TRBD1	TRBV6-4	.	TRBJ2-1	TGTGCCAGCAGTGACAGCGGCGACAGGGGCGCCACGCAGTTCTTC	CASSDSGDRGATQFF
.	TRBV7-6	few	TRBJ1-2	TGTGCCAGCAGCTTATCCCCAGGGGACGTCTATGGCTACACCTTC	CASSLSPGDVYGYTF
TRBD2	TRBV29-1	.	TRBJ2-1	TGCAGCGTTGAGGCGGGGGTAGCTAGCGGATACAATGAGCAGTTCTTC	CSVEAGVASGYNEQFF
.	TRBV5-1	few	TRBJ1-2	TGCGCCAGCAGCTACGGGACATCTCTTGGCTACACCTTC	CASSYGTSLGYTF
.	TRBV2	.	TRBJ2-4	TGTGCCAGCAAAGGGGGAACTATAGCCAAAAACATTCAGTACTTC	CASKGGTIAKNIQYF
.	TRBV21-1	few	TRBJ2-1	TGTGCCAGCAGCAAAGGGGGACACCTTCAGTTCTTC	CASSKGGHLQFF
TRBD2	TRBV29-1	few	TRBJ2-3	TGCAGCGTTGCCGGGGGAGCGGGACCCCTAAACACAGATACGCAGTATTTT	CSVAGGAGPLNTDTQYF
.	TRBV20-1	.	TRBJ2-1	TGCAGCGCTAGAGACCAGGACTCTTGGGGTTTAGAGCAGTTCTTC	CSARDQDSWGLEQFF
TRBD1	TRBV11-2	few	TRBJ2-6	TGTGCCAGCAGAGACAGGGGGGTCTCTGGGGCCAACGTCCTGACTTTC	CASRDRGVSGANVLTF
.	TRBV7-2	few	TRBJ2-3	TGTGCCAGCAGCTTTGGAGCGGCGGGGAATACGCAGTATTTT	CASSFGAAGNTQYF
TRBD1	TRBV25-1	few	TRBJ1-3	TGTGCCAGCAGTGAATATGCTGGACAGGGGAGCTCTGGAAACACCATATATTTT	CASSEYAGQGSSGNTIYF
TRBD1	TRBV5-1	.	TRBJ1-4	TGCGCCAGCAGGGGGGACAGTCAAATGCCTAGAACATTT	CASRGDSQMPRTF
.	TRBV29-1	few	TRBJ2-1	TGCAGCGTTGCCGGCGGCTCCCTATCCAATGAGCAGTTCTTC	CSVAGGSLSNEQFF
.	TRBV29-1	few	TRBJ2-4	TGCAGCGTCAAGTTAGGAGGTGGCAAAAACATTCAGTACTTC	CSVKLGGGKNIQYF
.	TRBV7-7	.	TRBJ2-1	TGTGCTAGCAGCTTAGATACAGGACCTAGCTCCTACAATGAGCAGTTCTTC	CASSLDTGPSSYNEQFF
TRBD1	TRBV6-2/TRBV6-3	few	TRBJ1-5	TGTGCCAGCAAACAGGGGAATCAGCCCCAGCATTTT	CASKQGNQPQHF
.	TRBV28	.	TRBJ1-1	TGTGCCAGCAGTTTATTGTTGAACTGGGAACGTGAGAACACTGAAGCTTTCTTT	CASSLLLNWERENTEAFF
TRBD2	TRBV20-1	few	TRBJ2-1	TGCAGTGCTGGGAGCGGGAAACGCAATGAGCAGTTCTTC	CSAGSGKRNEQFF
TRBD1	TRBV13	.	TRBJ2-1	TGTGCCAGCAGCTCGGACAGGGAAGATTTAGATGAGCAGTTCTTC	CASSSDREDLDEQFF
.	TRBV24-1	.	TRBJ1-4	TGTGCCACCAGTGATTCAGGGCTTAATGAAAAACTGTTTTTT	CATSDSGLNEKLFF